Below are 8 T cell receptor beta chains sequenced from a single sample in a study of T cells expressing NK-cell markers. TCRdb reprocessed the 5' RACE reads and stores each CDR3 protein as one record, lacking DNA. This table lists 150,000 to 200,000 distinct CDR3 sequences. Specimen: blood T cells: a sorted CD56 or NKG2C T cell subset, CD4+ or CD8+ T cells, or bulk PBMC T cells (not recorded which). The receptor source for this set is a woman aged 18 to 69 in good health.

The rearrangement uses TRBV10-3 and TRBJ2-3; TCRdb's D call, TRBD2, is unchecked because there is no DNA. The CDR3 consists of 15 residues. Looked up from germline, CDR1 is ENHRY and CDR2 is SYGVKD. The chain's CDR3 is CATTQTSAGRDTQYF.

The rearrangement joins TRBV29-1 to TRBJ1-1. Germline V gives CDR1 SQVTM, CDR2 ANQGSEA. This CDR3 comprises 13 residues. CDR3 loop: CSVEGRMNTEAFF.

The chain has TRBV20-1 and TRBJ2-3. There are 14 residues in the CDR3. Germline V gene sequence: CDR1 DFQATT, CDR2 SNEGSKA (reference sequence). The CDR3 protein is CSARGFGGTDTQYF.

The CDR3 loop reads CASTKHVTNYGYTF. The rearrangement joins TRBV12-3 or TRBV12-4 to TRBJ1-2. CDR3 length: 14 residues.

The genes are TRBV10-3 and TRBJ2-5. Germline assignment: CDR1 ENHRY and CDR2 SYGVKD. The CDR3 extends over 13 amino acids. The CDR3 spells CAIFDQSQETQYF.

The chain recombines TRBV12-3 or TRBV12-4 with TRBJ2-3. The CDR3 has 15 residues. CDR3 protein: CASSPKGLVTDTQYF.

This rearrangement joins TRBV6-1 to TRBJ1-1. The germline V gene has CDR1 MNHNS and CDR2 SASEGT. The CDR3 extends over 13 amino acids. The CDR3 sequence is CATPNEGNTEAFF.

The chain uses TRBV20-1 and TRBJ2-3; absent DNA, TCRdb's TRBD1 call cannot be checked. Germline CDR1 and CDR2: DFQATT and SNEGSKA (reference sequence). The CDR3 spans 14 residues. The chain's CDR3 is CSAGQGAPGDTQYF.